This T cell receptor (beta chain) stems from a study of graft-versus-host responses after intestinal transplantation. Whole-study context: Recipients across the board were started on anti-thymocyte globulin induction, then kept on tacrolimus and steroids for two to four years.

Study conclusions and caveats: Recipient marrow held GvH clones, some first seen in ileum or blood.

Lymphocytes (intraepithelial and lamina propria) were released by processing the graft tissue. The CDR3 runs 16 residues. V was shortened by 6 bases and J by 1 base, with 18 bases between the two germline ends. Germline loops: CDR1 ENHRY, CDR2 SYGVKD. About this clone itself: The target antigen is unknown.

Assay used: immunoSEQ multiplex PCR; TCRdb lists only in-frame clones, some missing. The table lists tens of thousands of clones, roughly 90% of them singletons. The source material was ileum tissue, sampled more than 200 days after intestinal transplant. The source is a human patient who received an intestinal transplant, so some T cells may come from the graft donor. The chain is built from TRBV10-3 and TRBJ1-1; D is possibly TRBD1 (6 bases). CDR3 loop: CAISTGWSGPNTEAFF. CDR3 nucleotide sequence: TGTGCCATCAGCACAGGGTGGAGCGGGCCGAACACTGAAGCTTTCTTT.